These 31 T cell receptor beta chains originate from one sample sequenced in a study of CD8+ T cells in alopecia areata. cDNA serving as the sequencing template came from extracted, reverse transcribed RNA. Libraries were prepared by immunoSEQ multiplex PCR; TCRdb keeps only in-frame clonotypes and omits some of them. The data hold 85,000 to 110,000 clones, with approximately 60% observed a single time. Material: CD4+ T cells sorted from blood. These receptors originate from a human donor in good health.

The chain links TRBV5-1 to TRBJ2-2; no reliable D call. Germline lookup yields CDR1 SGHRS and CDR2 YFSETQ. The CDR3 length is 16 residues. The V and J ends lost 1 base and 2 bases respectively, with 12 bases between them. CDR3 nucleotides: TGCGCCAGCAGCTTGAACTCTAACCCCAACACCGGGGAGCTGTTTTTT. It yields the protein CASSLNSNPNTGELFF.

J is TRBJ1-4 and V is TRBV25-1; the D is unclear. Germline values: CDR1 MGHDK, CDR2 SYGVNS. This CDR3 spans 16 amino acids. V lost 3 bases to trimming and J lost 8 bases, with 19 bases between them. The CDR3 sequence: CASSDRRTGGGEKLFF. DNA of the CDR3: TGTGCCAGCAGTGACAGGAGAACGGGTGGCGGAGAAAAACTGTTTTTT.

The chain is built from TRBV6-6 and TRBJ1-5; no reliable D call. The CDR3 has 14 residues. CDR1 MNHNY and CDR2 SVGAGI come from the germline V gene (reference sequence). V lost 8 bases to trimming and J lost 1 base, with 12 bases between them. The CDR3 DNA follows: TGTGCCAGCCGGCGTATCGCAAGCAATCAGCCCCAGCATTTT. Amino acids: CASRRIASNQPQHF.

The rearrangement joins TRBV5-1 to TRBJ2-3; 7 bases map to TRBD1. CDR3 length: 14 amino acids. The V and J ends lost 7 bases and 1 base, in that order; junction bases with no gene match: 6. Germline V gives CDR1 SGHRS, CDR2 YFSETQ. CDR3 DNA: TGCGCCAGCGACAGGGAGTACGGCACAGATACGCAGTATTTT. It translates to CASDREYGTDTQYF. The entire variable domain, with the rest obtained from reference TRBV5-1 and TRBJ2-3, is as follows: KAGVTQTPRYLIKTRGQQVTLSCSPISGHRSVSWYQQTPGQGLQFLFEYFSETQRNKGNFPGRFSGRQFSNSRSEMNVSTLELGDSALYLCASDREYGTDTQYFGPGTRLTVL.

CDR3 region: CASSQDRRSSGENTQYF. The CDR3 DNA reads as TGCGCCAGCAGCCAAGATCGCCGTTCTAGCGGGGAGAATACGCAGTATTTT. V usage is TRBV4-1 and J usage is TRBJ2-3, with 9 bases identical to TRBD2. V trimming: 0 bases; J trimming: 7 bases; junction bases outside the gene matches: 11. This CDR3 is built from 17 residues. Germline V CDR1 and CDR2: MGHRA, YSYEKL.

In this sample, this clone turned up a few times. The V call is TRBV18, the J call TRBJ2-5, with 9 bases matching TRBD1. From germline, CDR1 is KGHSH and CDR2 LQKENI. The J segment lost 4 bases and the V segment lost 4 bases, leaving 7 bases of the junction unmatched. The CDR3 length is 15 residues. The CDR3 sequence is CASSLSGQGAETQYF. The CDR3, as DNA: TGTGCCAGCTCACTCTCGGGACAGGGTGCAGAGACCCAGTACTTC.

The chain employs TRBV7-9 and TRBJ1-2; D is possibly TRBD1 (6 bases). Trimming stripped 5 bases from V and 4 bases from J, with 14 bases between. CDR1 and CDR2 (germline): SEHNR, FQNEAQ (reference sequence). There are 14 residues in the CDR3. The CDR3 sequence: CASSRTGTSYGYTF. Here the CDR3 DNA reads TGTGCCAGCAGCCGAACAGGGACGAGCTATGGCTACACCTTC.

This clone was picked up a small number of times. The same CDR3 can be traced to other DNA sequences in this sample. The chain carries TRBV29-1 and TRBJ1-1; D not resolved. The V end lost 1 base, the J end lost 0 bases, and 6 bases lay between the germline ends. The CDR3 extends over 13 amino acids. CDR1 is SQVTM and CDR2 is ANQGSEA in the germline V gene. The CDR3 region is CSVEGRVNTEAFF. The CDR3 DNA sequence: TGCAGCGTTGAAGGACGGGTGAACACTGAAGCTTTCTTT.

The chain uses TRBV7-3 and TRBJ1-2; D unclear. With 4 bases removed from V and 8 bases from J, the gap between germline ends came to 11 bases. The CDR3 is 12 residues long. Germline CDR1 reads SGHTA; CDR2 reads FQGTGA. CDR3: CASSSDGWGYTF. The CDR3 nucleotides read TGTGCCAGCAGCTCCGACGGTTGGGGCTACACCTTC.

The chain is built from TRBV15 and TRBJ2-5, with TRBD2 matching 13 bases. V lost 9 bases, J lost 5 bases, and 3 bases stayed unmatched. The CDR3 runs to 13 residues. In germline, CDR1 is LNHNV, CDR2 YYDKDF (reference sequence). CDR3 residues: CATGLAGRETQYF. CDR3 coding DNA: TGTGCCACGGGACTAGCGGGGCGGGAGACCCAGTACTTC.

V gene TRBV29-1 combines with J gene TRBJ1-2; 11 positions agree with TRBD1. This CDR3 contains 16 residues. J gave up 4 bases and V 7 bases, and 14 bases lay outside the gene matches. Germline V gene sequence: CDR1 SQVTM, CDR2 ANQGSEA. The CDR3, as DNA: TGCAGCGCTTCCGGGACAGGGGGTGTACAGGGCTATGGCTACACCTTC. It is translated as CSASGTGGVQGYGYTF.

The gene calls are TRBV4-1 and TRBJ2-5, with no clear D. Per germline, CDR1 MGHRA and CDR2 YSYEKL. The germline V and J ends were trimmed by 4 bases and 5 bases, with 11 bases remaining between them. The CDR3 runs 13 residues. The CDR3 here is CASSLRSRETQYF. In DNA form, the CDR3 reads TGCGCCAGCAGCCTTCGCAGCCGGGAGACCCAGTACTTC.

This clone has more than one count but fewer than ten. V usage is TRBV2 and J usage is TRBJ1-5, with 7 bases identical to TRBD1. V shed 3 bases, J shed 6 bases, and the junction held 8 bases outside the gene matches. The CDR3 extends over 15 amino acids. Germline loops: CDR1 SNHLY, CDR2 FYNNEI. The CDR3 coding sequence is TGTGCCAGCAGTGATGAAGGGGGCTTGACTCAGCCCCAGCATTTT. This translates into CASSDEGGLTQPQHF.

This clone was seen a few times. The CDR3 protein is CASSVPGQGIGELFF. The CDR3 region has the DNA TGTGCCAGCAGTGTCCCGGGACAGGGGATCGGGGAGCTGTTTTTT. The chain carries TRBV28 and TRBJ2-2; TRBD1 aligns across 10 bases. The CDR3 is 15 amino acids. In germline, CDR1 is MDHEN, CDR2 SYDVKM. V was clipped by 5 bases and J by 7 bases; unmatched bases: 7.

The sample holds a few counts of this clone. This rearrangement joins TRBV5-1 to TRBJ2-2; 9 bases are shared with TRBD1. The CDR3 sequence is 15 residues long. Germline trimming cut 7 bases from V and 4 bases from J; bases unmatched to any gene: 8. Germline CDR1 and CDR2: SGHRS and YFSETQ. For the CDR3, the DNA is TGCGCCAGCGAACGGACAGGGGTTGGCACCGGGGAGCTGTTTTTT. It yields the protein CASERTGVGTGELFF.

CDR3 protein: CASSLVADRQETQYF. The CDR3 DNA sequence: TGTGCCAGCAGCTTAGTAGCGGACAGGCAAGAGACCCAGTACTTC. V and J are TRBV5-5 and TRBJ2-5, with TRBD1 as a possible D gene (7 bases). This CDR3 contains 15 residues. Trimming took off 2 bases at V and 2 bases at J, with 13 bases between the two ends. In germline, CDR1 is SGHKS, CDR2 YYEKEE (reference sequence).

V is TRBV2 and J is TRBJ2-2, with D hard to call. The V gene's germline CDR1 is SNHLY and CDR2 FYNNEI. The CDR3 is 11 residues long. The V and J ends lost 6 bases and 6 bases respectively, with 5 bases between them. CDR3 region: CASRFAGELFF. DNA of the CDR3: TGTGCCAGCAGATTCGCCGGGGAGCTGTTTTTT.

The genes are TRBV29-1 and TRBJ2-3; 8 bases align to TRBD1. With 6 bases clipped from V and 2 bases from J, the junction kept 10 bases outside the gene matches. This CDR3 contains 15 residues. CDR1 SQVTM and CDR2 ANQGSEA come from the germline V gene. The CDR3 loop is CSVAPTGESTDTQYF. CDR3 coding DNA: TGCAGCGTCGCCCCGACAGGGGAGTCCACAGATACGCAGTATTTT.

The rearrangement links TRBV7-9 to TRBJ2-5, with D possibly matching TRBD1 (5 bases). Trimming took off 5 bases at V and 5 bases at J, with 12 bases between the two ends. Germline V gene data show CDR1 as SEHNR and CDR2 as FQNEAQ (reference sequence). This CDR3 contains 13 residues. The CDR3 DNA reads TGTGCCAGCAGCGGAAGCAGGGTGGAGACCCAGTACTTC. This translates into CASSGSRVETQYF. The full variable domain, in which reference TRBV7-9 and TRBJ2-5 provide the parts outside the CDR3, is DTGVSQNPRHKITKRGQNVTFRCDPISEHNRLYWYRQTLGQGPEFLTYFQNEAQLEKSRLLSDRFSAERPKGSFSTLEIQRTEQGDSAMYLCASSGSRVETQYFGPGTRLLVL.

V usage is TRBV2 and J usage is TRBJ2-2; 8 nucleotides line up with TRBD2. Germline V gene sequence: CDR1 SNHLY, CDR2 FYNNEI. V was pared by 7 bases and J by 3 bases, with 7 bases of the junction left unmatched. The CDR3 extends over 15 amino acids. The CDR3 nucleotides are TGTGCCAGCAAATCTACTAGCGGATACACCGGGGAGCTGTTTTTT. Translated: CASKSTSGYTGELFF.

V and J are TRBV5-6 and TRBJ2-2, with D tentatively TRBD1 or TRBD2 (5 bases each). CDR3 size: 16 residues. Trimming removed 5 bases at V and 3 bases at J, with 17 bases between. CDR1 and CDR2 (germline): SGHDT, YYEEEE. The CDR3: CASSSRGTPYTGELFF. CDR3 DNA: TGTGCCAGCAGTTCCCGGGGCACACCCTACACCGGGGAGCTGTTTTTT.

This chain links TRBV5-1 with TRBJ2-1, with 11 positions matching TRBD1. CDR1 and CDR2 (germline): SGHRS, YFSETQ. Trimming removed 4 bases from V and 6 bases from J; junction bases left unmatched: 6. The CDR3 totals 15 residues. This chain's CDR3 is CASSQPGTGGNEQFF. For the CDR3, the DNA is TGCGCCAGCAGCCAGCCCGGGACAGGGGGCAATGAGCAGTTCTTC.

The genes are TRBV29-1 and TRBJ1-1; D is unclear. CDR1 SQVTM and CDR2 ANQGSEA come from the germline V gene. The CDR3 totals 13 residues. The ends were cut back, 7 bases at V and 2 bases at J, with 14 bases in the middle. CDR3 protein: CSASGQINTEAFF. CDR3 nucleotides: TGCAGCGCTAGTGGGCAGATAAACACTGAAGCTTTCTTT.

J is TRBJ1-1 and V is TRBV30; no clear D. V was pared by 4 bases and J by 1 base, with 10 bases between. CDR3 length equals 13 residues. The germline V gene has CDR1 GTSNPN and CDR2 SVGIG (reference sequence). CDR3: CAWNPQPNTEAFF. CDR3 in DNA: TGTGCCTGGAACCCCCAGCCGAACACTGAAGCTTTCTTT.

The genes are TRBV7-8 and TRBJ2-4; 8 bases are shared with TRBD1. The CDR3 has 16 amino acids. CDR1 and CDR2 from the germline V gene are SGHVS and FQNEAQ. Trimming at V came to 1 base and at J to 2 bases, leaving 4 bases not matched to a gene. CDR3 coding DNA: TGTGCCAGCAGCTTAGATAGGACAGGGACCAAAAACATTCAGTACTTC. Protein sequence: CASSLDRTGTKNIQYF. Full variable domain (rest looked up from reference TRBV7-8 and TRBJ2-4): GAGVSQSPRYKVAKRGQDVALRCDPISGHVSLFWYQQALGQGPEFLTYFQNEAQLDKSGLPSDRFFAERPEGSVSTLKIQRTQQEDSAVYLCASSLDRTGTKNIQYFGAGTRLSVL.

The chain has TRBV30 and TRBJ2-3, with 10 nucleotides matching TRBD2. Germline CDR1 GTSNPN, CDR2 SVGIG (reference sequence). The CDR3 length is 16 residues. The V gene end was trimmed by 5 bases and the J gene end by 3 bases; junction bases not matched to a gene: 11. DNA for the CDR3: TGTGCCTGGGGGGGGACTAGCGAAACTGCTACAGATACGCAGTATTTT. Translating gives CAWGGTSETATDTQYF.

The chain has TRBV7-2 and TRBJ2-1; tentatively, D is TRBD2 (8 bases). Per the germline V gene, CDR1 is SGHTA and CDR2 is FQGNSA. The length of the CDR3 is 18 residues. Trimming cost V 1 base and J 4 bases, with 20 bases left between them. The CDR3 protein is CASSLDQGGTSTYNEQFF. The CDR3 coding sequence is TGTGCCAGCAGCTTAGATCAGGGGGGGACTAGTACTTACAATGAGCAGTTCTTC.

J is TRBJ1-4 and V is TRBV5-4, with a weak D call TRBD1 (6 bases). CDR1 is SGHNT, CDR2 YYREEE, per germline (reference sequence). The V end lost 4 bases, the J end lost 8 bases, and 18 bases lay between the germline ends. This CDR3 contains 15 residues. Here the CDR3 reads CASSGKQGGQEKLFF. CDR3 in DNA: TGTGCCAGCAGCGGAAAACAGGGAGGCCAGGAAAAACTGTTTTTT.

This clone was seen a few times. V gene TRBV29-1 combines with J gene TRBJ2-7; no definite D call. The CDR3 spans 11 residues. V dropped 7 bases and J dropped 7 bases, with 14 bases sitting between them. Germline V gene lookup returns CDR1 SQVTM and CDR2 ANQGSEA. The CDR3 coding sequence is TGCAGCGGAACCCAGACCGGGGAGCAGTACTTC. This gives the protein CSGTQTGEQYF.

The chain carries TRBV5-6 and TRBJ1-5, with 10 nucleotides matching TRBD1. The CDR3 consists of 15 residues. V gave up 5 bases and J gave up 5 bases; unmatched junction bases: 7. Germline assignment: CDR1 SGHDT and CDR2 YYEEEE. For the CDR3, the DNA is TGTGCCAGCAGTCTGGGACAGGGGATGCATCAGCCCCAGCATTTT. The encoded protein is CASSLGQGMHQPQHF. Looking up the rest from reference TRBV5-6 and TRBJ1-5 gives the full variable domain: DAGVTQSPTHLIKTRGQQVTLRCSPKSGHDTVSWYQQALGQGPQFIFQYYEEEERQRGNFPDRFSGHQFPNYSSELNVNALLLGDSALYLCASSLGQGMHQPQHFGDGTRLSIL.

V gene TRBV7-9 combines with J gene TRBJ1-1, with a weak D call TRBD1 (6 bases). From germline, CDR1 is SEHNR and CDR2 FQNEAQ (reference sequence). V was pared by 5 bases and J by 6 bases, with 19 bases between. The CDR3 spans 15 residues. CDR3 protein: CASSLEQGNAAEAFF. DNA for the CDR3: TGTGCCAGCAGCCTAGAACAGGGTAACGCTGCTGAAGCTTTCTTT.